Shown below are 21 T cell receptor beta chains from a single sample sequenced in a study of blood T cells in healthy people across ages. Next came a second PCR, run for about 7 to 12 cycles, which used a sample-barcoded 5' primer along with a J-beta primer mix. TCRdb analysed the 5' RACE reads with MiXCR anew, one entry per CDR3 protein. The sample yields over 1.5 million distinct CDR3 sequences, just under 50% seen once. The sequencing sample was made of blood. Source of these receptors: a woman aged 40 to 49 in good health.

In the case of this clonotype: The junction shows a germline mismatch at one end, possibly a read error. The chain couples TRBV29-1 to TRBJ1-2; the D gene is possibly TRBD1 (6 bases). Germline V gives CDR1 SQVTM, CDR2 ANQGSEA. The CDR3 is 14 amino acids. The DNA of the CDR3 is TGCAGCGTTTTTTCAGGGGCCGTTGACTATGGCTACACATTC. Translated: CSVFSGAVDYGYTF. Filled out from reference TRBV29-1 and TRBJ1-2, the complete variable domain reads SAVISQKPSRDICQRGTSLTIQCQVDSQVTMMFWYRQQPGQSLTLIATANQGSEATYESGFVIDKFPISRPNLTFSTLTVSNMSPEDSSIYLCSVFSGAVDYGYTFGSGTRLTVV.

A single count supports this clonotype. The chain joins TRBV4-1 to TRBJ2-5; no clear D gene. The CDR3 loop spans 15 amino acids. Germline CDR1 and CDR2: MGHRA and YSYEKL. The V and J ends lost 5 bases and 13 bases respectively, with 26 bases between them. Here the CDR3 DNA reads TGCGCCAGCAGCGCGAGTACAGCAAGGATCTACGAGCTGTACTTC. Encoded protein: CASSASTARIYELYF.

The CDR3 is CASSLVGGLWNEQFF. The CDR3 region has the DNA TGTGCCAGCAGTTTAGTTGGGGGCCTGTGGAATGAGCAGTTCTTC. The chain is built from TRBV12-3 or TRBV12-4 and TRBJ2-1, with a tentative D call TRBD1 (6 bases). This CDR3 contains 15 residues. V gave up 1 base and J gave up 7 bases, with 14 bases separating them.

This sequence joins TRBV19 and TRBJ1-6; no definite D call. Per germline, CDR1 LNHDA and CDR2 SQIVND (reference sequence). V was shortened by 3 bases and J by 14 bases, with 14 bases between the two germline ends. CDR3 size: 13 residues. CDR3 in amino acids: CASSMELAVTLHF. Here the CDR3 DNA reads TGTGCCAGTAGTATGGAACTTGCTGTCACCCTCCACTTT.

In its sample, this clonotype was seen many times. The J gene is TRBJ2-5, the V gene TRBV3-1; TRBD1 is a possible D gene (6 bases). The germline V gene has CDR1 LGHDT and CDR2 YNNKEL (reference sequence). There are 15 residues in the CDR3. V was cut by 0 bases and J by 5 bases, with 13 bases left in between. In DNA, the CDR3 is TGTGCCAGCAGCCAAGATCTGGCAGGACAGGAGACCCAGTACTTC. As protein: CASSQDLAGQETQYF.

The CDR3 DNA reads TGCAGCGTTTCTTCCGGGACAGGGAACCAAAACATTCAGTACTTC. As protein: CSVSSGTGNQNIQYF. The chain has TRBV29-1 and TRBJ2-4; TRBD1 matches at 9 bases. V lost 5 bases, J lost 5 bases, and 10 bases stayed unmatched. The CDR3 is made up of 15 amino acids. Germline assignment: CDR1 SQVTM and CDR2 ANQGSEA.

The CDR3 nucleotides read TGTGCCAGCAGCCAAGATTCGCGGGCCGCTTATGGCTACACCTTC. Protein product: CASSQDSRAAYGYTF. The V call is TRBV3-1, the J call TRBJ1-2, with D hard to call. Germline V gene lookup returns CDR1 LGHDT and CDR2 YNNKEL (reference sequence). CDR3 length: 15 residues. The V end lost 0 bases, the J end lost 5 bases, and 13 bases lay between the germline ends.

There are a few counts of this clonotype. This rearrangement joins TRBV4-1 to TRBJ2-1, with D tentatively TRBD1 (5 bases). The ends were cut back, 8 bases at V and 6 bases at J, with 17 bases in the middle. This CDR3 has 14 amino acids. Germline CDR1 and CDR2: MGHRA and YSYEKL. The CDR3 nucleotides are TGCGCCAGCTCCCTAGGGGTCGGGTTCAATGAGCAGTTCTTC. This sequence encodes CASSLGVGFNEQFF.

The chain employs TRBV7-9 and TRBJ1-5; D gene ambiguous. Trimming removed 1 base from V and 0 bases from J, with 10 bases in between. The CDR3 length is 16 residues. The germline CDR1 and CDR2 sequences are SEHNR and FQNEAQ (reference sequence). The CDR3 DNA is TGTGCCAGCAGCTTAGGCACCCAAGGTAGCAATCAGCCCCAGCATTTT. Translated: CASSLGTQGSNQPQHF.

The V gene is TRBV9, the J gene TRBJ1-6; D gene ambiguous. Germline V gives CDR1 SGDLS, CDR2 YYNGEE. Trimming shortened V by 0 bases and J by 10 bases, and 11 bases separated the two germline ends. This CDR3 has 14 amino acids. DNA of the CDR3: TGTGCCAGCAGCGTAGACGGACTCCGGTCACCCCTCCACTTT. It translates to CASSVDGLRSPLHF.

This clonotype was counted a few times. The chain links TRBV27 to TRBJ2-6; perhaps TRBD1 as D (6 bases). Germline CDR1 is MNHEY and CDR2 is SMNVEV (reference sequence). CDR3 size: 16 residues. Trimming took off 8 bases at V and 4 bases at J, with 18 bases between the two ends. In DNA, the CDR3 is TGTGCCAGCCAGCGGAGTAGGGGGATAGGGGCCAACGTCCTGACTTTC. It encodes CASQRSRGIGANVLTF.

The chain is built from TRBV3-1 and TRBJ2-1; D perhaps matches TRBD2 (5 bases). The CDR3 loop spans 18 amino acids. Trimming stripped 1 base from V and 5 bases from J, with 21 bases between. Per the germline V gene, CDR1 is LGHDT and CDR2 is YNNKEL (reference sequence). The chain's CDR3 is CASSQASASPPGDNEQFF. The CDR3 nucleotides read TGTGCCAGCAGCCAAGCTTCGGCTAGCCCCCCTGGGGACAATGAGCAGTTCTTC.

This clonotype was seen many times. One end of the junction does not line up with germline, which may come from a read error. The CDR3 reads CASSLHRGQETQYF. The DNA for the CDR3 is TGCGCCAGCTCACTCCACAGGGGGCAAGAGACCCAGTACTTC. This chain uses TRBV7-2 with TRBJ2-5; TRBD1 aligns across 8 bases. The CDR3 consists of 14 residues. The germline gives CDR1 SGHTA, CDR2 FQGNSA.

This chain uses TRBV7-2 with TRBJ1-5; possible D gene TRBD1, 5 bases. Trimming removed 1 base from V and 11 bases from J, with 12 bases in between. The CDR3 has 13 amino acids. CDR1 is SGHTA and CDR2 is FQGNSA in the germline V gene. CDR3 region: CASSLEVGPTQHF. For the CDR3, the DNA is TGTGCCAGCAGCTTAGAGGTGGGGCCCACCCAGCATTTT.

This chain joins TRBV11-1 and TRBJ2-1; TRBD2 matches 9 bases. CDR3 length: 17 residues. J lost 4 bases, V lost 1 base, and 8 bases had no gene match. Germline CDR1 is SGHAT and CDR2 is FQDESV (reference sequence). The CDR3 protein is CASSLGVERGVYNEQFF. DNA for the CDR3: TGTGCCAGCAGCTTAGGGGTCGAGCGGGGGGTATACAATGAGCAGTTCTTC.

This chain uses TRBV28 with TRBJ2-7; either TRBD1 or TRBD2 may fit D (6 bases each). The CDR3 covers 13 residues. Germline V gene sequence: CDR1 MDHEN, CDR2 SYDVKM. The ends were cut back, 8 bases at V and 0 bases at J, with 11 bases in the middle. The CDR3 here is CASQRGRSYEQYF. In DNA form, the CDR3 reads TGTGCCAGCCAACGGGGGCGCTCCTACGAGCAGTACTTC. Filled out from reference TRBV28 and TRBJ2-7, the complete variable domain reads DVKVTQSSRYLVKRTGEKVFLECVQDMDHENMFWYRQDPGLGLRLIYFSYDVKMKEKGDIPEGYSVSREKKERFSLILESASTNQTSMYLCASQRGRSYEQYFGPGTRLTVT.

Details on this clonotype: The junction departs from the called germline gene at one end, perhaps through a read error. J is TRBJ2-7 and V is TRBV6-1; no firm D call. The CDR3 has 11 amino acids. The germline V gene encodes CDR1 MNHNS and CDR2 SASEGT. The CDR3 spells CASCDTYEQYF. DNA for the CDR3: TGTGCCAGCTGTGACACCTACGAGCAGTACTTC.

This clonotype appeared once. V usage is TRBV5-1 and J usage is TRBJ1-1; D unresolved. CDR1 and CDR2 (germline): SGHRS, YFSETQ. The CDR3 is 15 amino acids. V was pared by 0 bases and J by 6 bases, with 15 bases between. CDR3 loop: CASSLVGRVQSEAFF. CDR3 nucleotides: TGCGCCAGCAGCTTGGTAGGGCGGGTTCAATCTGAAGCTTTCTTT.

The chain uses TRBV11-3 and TRBJ2-1; D is unresolved. The germline CDR1 and CDR2 sequences are SGHNT and YENEEA. The V and J ends lost 0 bases and 8 bases respectively, with 11 bases between them. The CDR3 sequence is 14 residues long. CDR3 sequence: CASSLDLVSDEQFF. Here the CDR3 DNA reads TGTGCCAGCAGCTTAGATCTGGTCAGCGATGAGCAGTTCTTC.

This clonotype came up many times. V is TRBV10-2 and J is TRBJ2-5; 8 bases are a match to TRBD1. CDR3 length: 15 amino acids. The ends lost 3 bases at V and 5 bases at J; junction bases unmatched: 8. Germline assignment: CDR1 WSHSY and CDR2 SAAADI. The DNA for the CDR3 is TGCGCCAGCAGTGACTCTCAGGGGGCTGGGGAGACCCAGTACTTC. Translation: CASSDSQGAGETQYF.

This clonotype showed up just a few times. V and J are TRBV4-2 and TRBJ2-7; D may be TRBD2 (7 bases). Trimming cost V 0 bases and J 3 bases, with 21 bases left between them. The CDR3 loop spans 18 amino acids. Germline assignment: CDR1 LGHNA and CDR2 YNFKEQ. The CDR3 protein is CASSQDGGQLAEYYEQYF. As DNA, the CDR3 is TGTGCCAGCAGCCAAGACGGGGGGCAGCTAGCGGAGTACTACGAGCAGTACTTC.